Here is one T cell receptor (beta chain) with its context. The junction had 7 bases not matched to a gene; V was cut back by 5 bases and J by 2 bases. This CDR3 spans 15 amino acids. The V gene's germline CDR1 is SGHTS and CDR2 YDEGEE. This specimen belongs to a study of control samples from healthy donors and cancer patients. Profiled with immunoSEQ multiplex PCR; TCRdb holds only in-frame clones, not every one. The repertoire includes roughly 170,000 clones, just under 95% of them detected once, and 1.4% to 1.5% sits in the top ten. The sample consisted of blood. The rearrangement links TRBV5-8 to TRBJ1-5; TRBD1 agrees at 7 bases. The source is a man aged 18 to 35 in good health. The CDR3 spells CASRRTDRGNQPQHF. Here the CDR3 DNA reads TGTGCCAGCAGAAGGACAGACAGGGGCAATCAGCCCCAGCATTTT.